The present entry profiles one T cell receptor (beta chain) with its context. The target antigen is unknown. V was clipped by 7 bases and J by 6 bases; unmatched bases: 4. In germline, CDR1 is MNHNS, CDR2 SASEGT. CDR3 size: 12 residues. The entry originates in a study of tumor-infiltrating lymphocytes in primary liver carcinoma. Study at large: Stage T1-T3 N0M0 and a size of 4.2 to 10 cm characterized the tumors. Samples had roughly 3.5 to 8 million productive TCRbeta reads, comparable between tissue types.

Findings and limits, study-wide: Lower overlap was observed for tumor-adjacent and tumor-blood pairs relative to tumor region pairs.

The input was around 0.5 ug total RNA; TCR beta cDNA was made from it with a constant-region primer. Slightly modified ARM-PCR served as the procedure for the TCR beta libraries. These libraries came from three rounds of nested multiplex PCR. TRBV1-TRBV30 forward primers and a C-beta reverse primer were used in the first two PCR rounds, which each ran for about 10 cycles. TCRdb processed the multiplex PCR reads anew with MiXCR; each CDR3 protein has one entry. The data show about 330,000 distinct CDR3 sequences, less than 70% seen once. They got blood RNA out of unsorted whole blood and also pulled out germline DNA.

The source material was peripheral blood. This receptor was identified in a man aged 35-49 years with primary liver carcinoma and hepatitis B virus infection. The chain couples TRBV6-1 to TRBJ1-2; 8 bases are a match to TRBD1. CDR3 loop: CASNPTGDGYTF. The CDR3 nucleotides are TGTGCCAGCAATCCGACAGGGGATGGCTACACCTTC.